This T cell receptor (beta chain) was sequenced for a study of naive and memory T cell subsets. Two oligonucleotides, mixed equimolar, formed the beta constant-region primer covering TRBC1 and TRBC2. Nested alpha and beta constant-region primers with the SP2 primer drove four PCR rounds on ligated cDNA. Ligation attached a single-stranded oligonucleotide with a 12-nucleotide UMI and the SP2 primer to the cDNA 3' end. TCRdb redid the calling of the UMI-ligation and nested PCR reads with MiXCR, one entry per CDR3 protein. The sample has fewer than 150,000 distinct CDR3 sequences; roughly a fifth are singletons. About this clonotype itself: Antigen specificity is unknown. An end of the junction differs from the germline gene, which may be a read error.

CDR1 DFQATT and CDR2 SNEGSKA come from the germline V gene (reference sequence). The CDR3 runs to 16 residues. Study observations and caveats: Especially in CD8 cells, naive repertoires contained a few larger clonotypes, possibly CD45RA-re-expressing memory cells. Over 85% of naive TCR sequences appeared only once, unlike memory subsets. In CD4 and CD8 cells, diversity dropped from naive through EMRA.

The TCR sequence derives from a human donor in good health. Sequencing was done on a sample of naive CD8+ T cells from blood. The chain combines TRBV20-1 with TRBJ2-5, with 9 bases that match TRBD2. This CDR3 is CSAGEVSTSGQETQYF. CDR3 bases: TGCAGTGCTGGAGAGGTATCGACTAGCGGCCAAGAGACCCAGTACTTC.